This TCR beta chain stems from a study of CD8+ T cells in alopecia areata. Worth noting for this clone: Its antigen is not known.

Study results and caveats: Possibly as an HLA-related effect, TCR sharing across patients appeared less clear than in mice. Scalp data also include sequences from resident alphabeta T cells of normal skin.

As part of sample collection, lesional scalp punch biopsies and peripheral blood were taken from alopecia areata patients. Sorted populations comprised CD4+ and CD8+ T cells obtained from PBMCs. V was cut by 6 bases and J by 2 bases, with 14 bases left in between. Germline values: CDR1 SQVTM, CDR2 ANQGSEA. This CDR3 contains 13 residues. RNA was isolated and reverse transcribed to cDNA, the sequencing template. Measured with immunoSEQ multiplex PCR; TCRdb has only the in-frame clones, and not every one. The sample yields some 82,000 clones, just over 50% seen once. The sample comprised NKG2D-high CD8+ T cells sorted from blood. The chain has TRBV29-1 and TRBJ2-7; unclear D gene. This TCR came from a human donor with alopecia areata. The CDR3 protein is CSVTDTLAYEQYF. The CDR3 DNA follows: TGCAGCGTGACTGATACTTTAGCCTACGAGCAGTACTTC.